This T cell receptor (beta chain) was sequenced in a study of low-dose radiotherapy and immunotherapy resistance in tumors. This sample's time point: before trial treatment. With TRAV- and TRBV-specific primers, first-strand cDNA was made, covering the alpha and beta chains. Over approximately 20 PCR cycles, TCRs were amplified from a constant-region primer and V-primer adapter. TCRdb called the reads again in MiXCR, with one record for every CDR3 protein. The sample records roughly 60,000 distinct CDR3 sequences, approximately 25% being singletons. There are many counts of this clonotype. Specimen: PBMCs, collected before treatment. This clonotype was sampled from a male donor with prostate cancer.

CDR3 coding DNA: TGTGCCAGCAGTTCCGAGCAGGGGCCCTACCGGAACACTGAAGCTTTCTTT. Translated, it gives CASSSEQGPYRNTEAFF. This chain uses TRBV28 with TRBJ1-1; D might be TRBD1 (6 bases). V lost 4 bases, J lost 1 base, and 19 bases lay in between. From germline, CDR1 is MDHEN and CDR2 SYDVKM. CDR3 size: 17 residues.